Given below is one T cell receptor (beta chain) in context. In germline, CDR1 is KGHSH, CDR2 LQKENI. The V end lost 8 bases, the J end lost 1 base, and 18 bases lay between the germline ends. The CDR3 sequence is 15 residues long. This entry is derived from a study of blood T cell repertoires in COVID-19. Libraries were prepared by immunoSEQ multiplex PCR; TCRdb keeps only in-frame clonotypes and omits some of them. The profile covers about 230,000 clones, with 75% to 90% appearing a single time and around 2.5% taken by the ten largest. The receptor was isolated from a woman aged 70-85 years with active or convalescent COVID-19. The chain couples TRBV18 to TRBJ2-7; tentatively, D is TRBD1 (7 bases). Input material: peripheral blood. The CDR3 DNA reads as TGTGCCAGCACCCCCGGGGGACAGCTTTCCTACGAGCAGTACTTC. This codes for CASTPGGQLSYEQYF.